Each of the 26 T cell receptor beta chains below was sequenced from the same sample in a study of molecular identifiers for immune sequencing clone quantification. TCRdb re-derived calls from the PCR reads in MiXCR, one entry per CDR3 protein. The sample yields around 470,000 distinct CDR3 sequences, under 30% seen once. The material sequenced was naive CD8+ T cells from blood, with Jurkat cell RNA spiked in. Subset denoted: FACS-sorted CD8+CD4-CCR7+CD45RA+ naive T cells. These TCRs come from a human donor in good health. Some libraries in this study had Jurkat cell RNA spiked in.

The chain joins TRBV6-2 or TRBV6-3 to TRBJ1-2; a possible D gene is TRBD1 (5 bases). V shed 2 bases and J shed 6 bases, with 22 bases lying between them. Germline loops: CDR1 MNHEY, CDR2 SVGEGT. This CDR3 has 17 residues. In DNA form, the CDR3 reads TGTGCCAGCAGTTACCGCCCGGCGGGGGGAGATGGCGATGGCTACACCTTC. Its protein product is CASSYRPAGGDGDGYTF.

The rearrangement uses TRBV6-2 or TRBV6-3 and TRBJ1-5; D possibly corresponds to TRBD1 (5 bases). Germline lookup yields CDR1 MNHEY and CDR2 SVGEGT. This CDR3 region has 12 residues. Trimming shortened V by 5 bases and J by 9 bases, and 11 bases separated the two germline ends. The CDR3 region is CASSESGLPQHF. CDR3 coding DNA: TGTGCCAGCAGTGAGTCAGGGCTGCCCCAGCATTTT.

This clonotype was seen more than once but under ten times. The chain employs TRBV20-1 and TRBJ1-1; D perhaps matches TRBD1 (6 bases). V was shortened by 0 bases and J by 0 bases, with 11 bases between the two germline ends. The CDR3 sequence is 15 residues long. The germline V gene encodes CDR1 DFQATT and CDR2 SNEGSKA (reference sequence). Written as DNA, the CDR3 is TGCAGTGCTAGAGAAGTTGGGGGCTTGAACACTGAAGCTTTCTTT. Its protein is CSAREVGGLNTEAFF.

The chain has TRBV6-2 or TRBV6-3 and TRBJ1-2; the D is unclear. Germline lookup yields CDR1 MNHEY and CDR2 SVGEGT. Trimming cost V 6 bases and J 6 bases, with 11 bases left between them. This CDR3 region has 12 residues. CDR3 in amino acids: CASRLARDGYTF. For the CDR3, the DNA is TGTGCCAGCAGATTGGCGAGAGATGGCTACACCTTC.

There are a few counts of this clonotype. The chain recombines TRBV5-5 with TRBJ2-1, with D perhaps TRBD1 (6 bases). Looked up from germline, CDR1 is SGHKS and CDR2 is YYEKEE (reference sequence). The CDR3 spans 15 residues. Trimming took 0 bases from V and 2 from J, leaving 9 bases between them. CDR3 residues: CASSLEQGAYNEQFF. The CDR3 coding sequence is TGTGCCAGCAGCTTGGAACAGGGCGCCTACAATGAGCAGTTCTTC.

This clonotype was counted a few times. J is TRBJ2-7 and V is TRBV29-1; D is perhaps TRBD1 or TRBD2 (6 bases each). Germline V gene sequence: CDR1 SQVTM, CDR2 ANQGSEA. V lost 5 bases and J lost 5, with 16 bases in between. The CDR3 has 13 amino acids. The DNA for the CDR3 is TGCAGCGTTCCGGGGGTACAGGGCCACGAGCAGTACTTC. As protein: CSVPGVQGHEQYF.

This clonotype has a count of ten or more. The chain links TRBV5-5 to TRBJ1-1; D uncertain. V was pared by 1 base and J by 6 bases, with 7 bases between. The CDR3 has 12 amino acids. Germline values: CDR1 SGHKS, CDR2 YYEKEE (reference sequence). The CDR3, as DNA: TGTGCCAGCAGCTTGAACCGGGCTGAAGCTTTCTTT. Its protein product is CASSLNRAEAFF.

In its sample, this clonotype was seen many times. The V and J genes are TRBV29-1 and TRBJ1-5, with 8 positions matching TRBD1. The V and J ends lost 7 bases and 5 bases, in that order; junction bases with no gene match: 10. In germline, CDR1 is SQVTM, CDR2 ANQGSEA. This CDR3 contains 14 residues. In nucleotides, the CDR3 is TGCAGCGCTTGGACAGGGAATATGGATCAGCCCCAGCATTTT. This codes for CSAWTGNMDQPQHF.

The rearrangement uses TRBV28 and TRBJ2-1; tentatively, D is TRBD1 or TRBD2 (7 bases each). Germline CDR1 reads MDHEN; CDR2 reads SYDVKM. The CDR3 consists of 19 residues. Trimming removed 10 bases at V and 9 bases at J, with 37 bases between. In DNA form, the CDR3 reads TGTGCCACCTCCCCCCCCCTGACAGGGCGTCACGGCGGGGGAAGTGAGCAGTTCTTC. It specifies CATSPPLTGRHGGGSEQFF.

In its sample, this clonotype was seen many times. The chain is built from TRBV25-1 and TRBJ1-2; D is unresolved. Germline CDR1 is MGHDK and CDR2 is SYGVNS. CDR3 length equals 14 residues. V shed 0 bases and J shed 3 bases, with 8 bases lying between them. In DNA, the CDR3 is TGTGCCAGCAGTGAATACAACACCTACTATGGCTACACCTTC. This translates into CASSEYNTYYGYTF.

In its sample, this clonotype was seen many times. V gene TRBV27 combines with J gene TRBJ2-4; 7 bases match TRBD1. CDR1 and CDR2 from the germline V gene are MNHEY and SMNVEV (reference sequence). V was pared by 8 bases and J by 3 bases, with 10 bases of the junction left unmatched. CDR3 size: 15 residues. The CDR3 reads CASAPTGLVKNIQYF. The CDR3 DNA reads as TGTGCCAGCGCTCCGACAGGGTTAGTCAAAAACATTCAGTACTTC.

This sequence joins TRBV12-3 or TRBV12-4 and TRBJ2-3; D is possibly TRBD1 or TRBD2 (5 bases each). V shed 5 bases and J shed 14 bases, with 29 bases lying between them. The CDR3 loop spans 16 amino acids. CDR3 DNA sequence: TGTGCCAGCAGTGGGGCCAAGATCGGGAACCCAGATACGTGGTATTTT. Its translation: CASSGAKIGNPDTWYF.

This clonotype was recorded at least ten times. V usage is TRBV4-1 and J usage is TRBJ1-5; 8 bases align to TRBD1. This CDR3 is built from 15 residues. After removal of 0 bases from V and 6 bases from J, the junction contained 4 bases not matched to a gene. Germline CDR1 and CDR2: MGHRA and YSYEKL. CDR3 region: CASSQEGRGLQPQHF. The DNA for the CDR3 is TGCGCCAGCAGCCAAGAAGGCAGGGGGCTTCAGCCCCAGCATTTT.

This clonotype occurred many times. V gene TRBV28 combines with J gene TRBJ2-3; D possibly corresponds to TRBD2 (6 bases). The length of the CDR3 is 16 residues. The ends were cut back, 3 bases at V and 5 bases at J, with 18 bases in the middle. Per the germline V gene, CDR1 is MDHEN and CDR2 is SYDVKM. The CDR3 is CASSFIPSRDQDTQYF. CDR3 nucleotide sequence: TGTGCCAGCAGTTTTATTCCTTCGCGGGATCAAGATACGCAGTATTTT.

Only a few counts were recorded for this clonotype. The chain joins TRBV28 to TRBJ2-7, with D tentatively TRBD2 (6 bases). Germline V CDR1 and CDR2: MDHEN, SYDVKM. V dropped 2 bases and J dropped 3 bases, with 11 bases sitting between them. The CDR3 is 14 amino acids. The CDR3 DNA reads TGTGCCAGCAGTTTACCCGGGGAGGTCTACGAGCAGTACTTC. Its protein product is CASSLPGEVYEQYF.

This clonotype was observed many times. The chain joins TRBV2 to TRBJ2-5; 7 nucleotides align to TRBD2. This CDR3 comprises 16 residues. V lost 5 bases to trimming and J lost 4 bases; unmatched junction nucleotides: 13. Germline lookup yields CDR1 SNHLY and CDR2 FYNNEI. The DNA of the CDR3 is TGTGCCAGCAGTCCCCTCGCGGGGGAGAGGGCAGAGACCCAGTACTTC. It is translated as CASSPLAGERAETQYF.

This clonotype was found a few times. The V call is TRBV7-9, the J call TRBJ2-7, with 12 bases identical to TRBD1. Trimming removed 4 bases from V and 5 bases from J; junction bases left unmatched: 3. The CDR3 has 14 residues. Germline CDR1 SEHNR, CDR2 FQNEAQ (reference sequence). The CDR3 reads CASSWDRGLDEQYF. DNA of the CDR3: TGTGCCAGCAGCTGGGACAGGGGGCTCGACGAGCAGTACTTC.

A note on this clonotype: The junction and the germline gene differ at one end; a read error may be behind it. The CDR3 DNA follows: TGTGCCAGCAGTGAAGGGCAGCAAGGGACCCAGTACTTC. Amino acids: CASSEGQQGTQYF. This chain connects TRBV2 to TRBJ2-5; D is undetermined. The CDR3 contains 13 residues. Germline V gives CDR1 SNHLY, CDR2 FYNNEI.

This chain links TRBV20-1 with TRBJ1-4; tentatively, D is TRBD1 (5 bases). This CDR3 spans 12 amino acids. V lost 2 bases and J lost 12, with 13 bases in between. Germline V gene sequence: CDR1 DFQATT, CDR2 SNEGSKA (reference sequence). CDR3 in DNA: TGCAGTGCTAGAACTTACTGGGACGAACTGTTTTTT. Protein: CSARTYWDELFF.

This clonotype was counted a single time. The chain links TRBV28 to TRBJ2-1; 10 bases are shared with TRBD2. V was pared by 5 bases and J by 8 bases, with 12 bases of the junction left unmatched. The CDR3 is 16 residues long. Germline CDR1 MDHEN, CDR2 SYDVKM. CDR3 loop: CASSEETSGTFDEQFF. CDR3 bases: TGTGCCAGCAGTGAAGAAACTAGCGGGACATTCGATGAGCAGTTCTTC. Full variable domain (missing parts from reference TRBV28 and TRBJ2-1): DVKVTQSSRYLVKRTGEKVFLECVQDMDHENMFWYRQDPGLGLRLIYFSYDVKMKEKGDIPEGYSVSREKKERFSLILESASTNQTSMYLCASSEETSGTFDEQFFGPGTRLTVL.

Comments on this clonotype: A read error may be the cause here, since a much bigger clone is one base away. This chain links TRBV2 with TRBJ1-3, with D uncertain. V lost 0 bases, J lost 0 bases, and 9 bases lay in between. CDR3 length: 16 residues. Germline CDR1 reads SNHLY; CDR2 reads FYNNEI. The CDR3 spells CASSEALRASGNTIYF. The CDR3 DNA follows: TGTGCCAGCAGTGAAGCGCTAAGGGCCTCTGGAAACACCATATATTTT.

The table lists this clonotype with a few counts. The chain employs TRBV4-2 and TRBJ2-7; D gene unclear. The V gene's germline CDR1 is LGHNA and CDR2 YNFKEQ. The CDR3 totals 14 residues. Trimming took 0 bases from V and 7 from J, leaving 13 bases between them. The CDR3 reads CASSQDRAPQEQYF. The CDR3 DNA is TGTGCCAGCAGCCAAGATCGTGCTCCCCAGGAGCAGTACTTC.

A note on this clonotype: One end of the junction does not line up with germline, which may come from a read error. The rearrangement uses TRBV5-4 and TRBJ2-5, with TRBD2 matching 9 bases. In germline, CDR1 is SGHNT, CDR2 YYREEE (reference sequence). The CDR3 is made up of 16 amino acids. The CDR3 nucleotides read TGTGCCTGCAGCTTGGCCCCCGGACTAGCGTCGGATACCCAGTGCTTC. This encodes CACSLAPGLASDTQCF.

This clonotype was counted a single time. The junction does not match germline at one end; this may be a read error. V and J are TRBV6-6 and TRBJ1-1; D perhaps matches TRBD1 (5 bases). Germline assignment: CDR1 MNHNY and CDR2 SVGAGI (reference sequence). The CDR3 is made up of 13 amino acids. In nucleotides, the CDR3 is TGTGCCAGCCGGGACGCCCAGGGAACTGAAGCTGTCTTT. Translation gives CASRDAQGTEAVF.

The table lists this clonotype with many counts. The chain combines TRBV12-3 or TRBV12-4 with TRBJ2-4; D gene uncertain. The V end lost 8 bases, the J end lost 3 bases, and 17 bases lay between the germline ends. This CDR3 comprises 15 residues. CDR3 bases: TGTGCCAGCGGATTACGACCCCGAGGCAAAAACATTCAGTACTTC. It codes for CASGLRPRGKNIQYF.

Remarks on this clonotype: The junction departs from germline at one end; a sequencing error may be responsible. V gene TRBV7-9 combines with J gene TRBJ2-7, with D possibly called TRBD1 or TRBD2 (5 bases each). The CDR3 has 15 amino acids. Germline CDR1 SEHNR, CDR2 FQNEAQ (reference sequence). CDR3 DNA sequence: TGTGCCGGCAGTTTAATCCCCAGGGAGAACTACGAGCAGTACTTC. This translates into CAGSLIPRENYEQYF.